Listed below are T cell receptor beta chains from one sample, sequenced in a study of cytomegalovirus exposure and HLA in healthy donors. The protocol was immunoSEQ multiplex PCR, while the TCRdb copy is restricted to in-frame clones and leaves out a portion. The sample includes over 150,000 clones, approximately 84% seen only once; the top ten take around 4.9%. The material sequenced was PBMCs. The receptors were gathered from a girl between 10 and 17 years old in good health and CMV-seropositive. Both conserved end residues are part of each CDR3. The order of the fields is D gene, J gene, V gene, clone size, CDR3 DNA, CDR3 protein. D genes are given only for firm matches. Only some rows state a clone size, as once, few, many or a class for expanded clones.

d_call: .
j_call: TRBJ1-1
v_call: TRBV11-3
clone_size: .
cdr3_nt: TGTGCCAGCAGCTTGTACAGGGAGACTGAAGCTTTCTTT
cdr3_aa: CASSLYRETEAFF

d_call: .
j_call: TRBJ1-2
v_call: TRBV19
clone_size: .
cdr3_nt: TGTGCCAGTAGTATCGCACAGGGAATGGAATATGGCTACACCTTC
cdr3_aa: CASSIAQGMEYGYTF

d_call: .
j_call: TRBJ1-6
v_call: TRBV5-1
clone_size: .
cdr3_nt: TGCGCCAGCAGCAGAACAGGGAACACCTATAATTCACCCCTCCACTTT
cdr3_aa: CASSRTGNTYNSPLHF

d_call: TRBD2
j_call: TRBJ2-3
v_call: TRBV5-6
clone_size: .
cdr3_nt: TGTGCCAGCAGCTTGTTATTGGCTAGCGGGGGTTATTTT
cdr3_aa: CASSLLLASGGYF

d_call: .
j_call: TRBJ2-1
v_call: TRBV6-4
clone_size: few
cdr3_nt: TGTGCCAGCAGTGCACGGGACTCGGGGGATGGAGAGCAGTTCTTC
cdr3_aa: CASSARDSGDGEQFF

d_call: .
j_call: TRBJ2-7
v_call: TRBV2
clone_size: once
cdr3_nt: TGTGCCAGCAAACCAGGGAGGGGGGAGCAGTACTTC
cdr3_aa: CASKPGRGEQYF

d_call: .
j_call: TRBJ1-2
v_call: TRBV6-5
clone_size: .
cdr3_nt: TGTGCGCTAGAGACCGTGGCTAACTATGGCTACACCTTC
cdr3_aa: CALETVANYGYTF

d_call: TRBD2
j_call: TRBJ2-3
v_call: TRBV7-3
clone_size: .
cdr3_nt: TGTGCCAGCAGCTCCACGGGGGGGCGCACAGATACGCAGTATTTT
cdr3_aa: CASSSTGGRTDTQYF

d_call: .
j_call: TRBJ1-2
v_call: TRBV9
clone_size: .
cdr3_nt: TGTGCCAGCAGCGGACAGGATGGCTACACCTTC
cdr3_aa: CASSGQDGYTF

d_call: .
j_call: TRBJ1-5
v_call: TRBV28
clone_size: .
cdr3_nt: TGTGCCAGCAGTTTGTCGGCGGGGGTTAGCAATCAGCCCCAGCATTTT
cdr3_aa: CASSLSAGVSNQPQHF

d_call: .
j_call: TRBJ2-1
v_call: TRBV11-3
clone_size: .
cdr3_nt: TGTGCCAGCAGCTTAGCCAGCTCCTACAATGAGCAGTTCTTC
cdr3_aa: CASSLASSYNEQFF

d_call: TRBD1
j_call: TRBJ1-5
v_call: TRBV18
clone_size: .
cdr3_nt: TGTGCCAGCTCACCACCGATCAGGGGGAGTCAGCCCCAGCATTTT
cdr3_aa: CASSPPIRGSQPQHF

d_call: TRBD1
j_call: TRBJ1-2
v_call: TRBV5-6
clone_size: .
cdr3_nt: TGTGCCAGCAGCTTTGATTATGGACAGGGGGCCGGTGGCTACACCTTC
cdr3_aa: CASSFDYGQGAGGYTF

d_call: .
j_call: TRBJ1-1
v_call: TRBV11-2
clone_size: once
cdr3_nt: TGTGCCAGCAGCCTCCCGGGAGGGGGATGGGGCACTGAAGCTTTCTTT
cdr3_aa: CASSLPGGGWGTEAFF

d_call: .
j_call: TRBJ2-7
v_call: TRBV21-1
clone_size: .
cdr3_nt: TGTGCCAGCAGCACGGGGAAATTTACAGGGTTAGCGGGGGAAGGCGAGCAGTACTTC
cdr3_aa: CASSTGKFTGLAGEGEQYF

d_call: .
j_call: TRBJ1-4
v_call: TRBV28
clone_size: few
cdr3_nt: TGTGCCAGCAGCCGGAGACCGGTAACTAATGAAAAACTGTTTTTT
cdr3_aa: CASSRRPVTNEKLFF

d_call: .
j_call: TRBJ1-2
v_call: TRBV5-4
clone_size: .
cdr3_nt: TGTGCCAGCAGCAAAGCCACAGGGTCGGGTAATGGCTACACCTTC
cdr3_aa: CASSKATGSGNGYTF

d_call: TRBD1
j_call: TRBJ1-2
v_call: TRBV5-1
clone_size: .
cdr3_nt: TGCGCCAGCAGCGCCGACAGGGGAGCGGTCTATGGCTACACCTTC
cdr3_aa: CASSADRGAVYGYTF

d_call: .
j_call: TRBJ1-5
v_call: TRBV2
clone_size: .
cdr3_nt: TGTGCCAGCAAGAGGTTCGGGCCCCAGCATTTT
cdr3_aa: CASKRFGPQHF

d_call: .
j_call: TRBJ1-1
v_call: TRBV5-1
clone_size: .
cdr3_nt: TGCGCCAGCAAGGAACTCGGGATGGAAGCTTTCTTT
cdr3_aa: CASKELGMEAFF

d_call: TRBD2
j_call: TRBJ2-3
v_call: TRBV4-2
clone_size: .
cdr3_nt: TGTGCCAGCAGCCAAGGGACGGGGGGGGTCACAGATACGCAGTATTTT
cdr3_aa: CASSQGTGGVTDTQYF

d_call: .
j_call: TRBJ1-2
v_call: TRBV6-5
clone_size: once
cdr3_nt: TGTGCCAGAGCCAATGGCTACACCTTC
cdr3_aa: CARANGYTF

d_call: TRBD1
j_call: TRBJ1-6
v_call: TRBV19
clone_size: .
cdr3_nt: TGTGCCACCACGACGACAGGGTTCGACGATAATTCACCCCTCCACTTT
cdr3_aa: CATTTTGFDDNSPLHF

d_call: TRBD1
j_call: TRBJ1-4
v_call: TRBV2
clone_size: .
cdr3_nt: TGTGCCAGCAGCCGATCGGACAGGGCGGGTGAAAAACTGTTTTTT
cdr3_aa: CASSRSDRAGEKLFF

d_call: TRBD1
j_call: TRBJ1-5
v_call: TRBV19
clone_size: .
cdr3_nt: TGTGCCAGTAGTGGAGACAGGGGGCGCGGGGATCAGCCCCAGCATTTT
cdr3_aa: CASSGDRGRGDQPQHF

d_call: .
j_call: TRBJ2-1
v_call: TRBV18
clone_size: once
cdr3_nt: TGTGCCAGCTCACCAGGGGCCATGGACAATGAGCAGTTCTTC
cdr3_aa: CASSPGAMDNEQFF

d_call: TRBD1
j_call: TRBJ1-2
v_call: TRBV2
clone_size: few
cdr3_nt: TGTGCCAGCAGTGTCCAGGGGGCTGTCTATGGCTACACCTTC
cdr3_aa: CASSVQGAVYGYTF

d_call: TRBD1
j_call: TRBJ2-3
v_call: TRBV6-1
clone_size: .
cdr3_nt: TGTGCCAGCAGTGAAGTGGGGACAGGGAAGTTAGCAGATACGCAGTATTTT
cdr3_aa: CASSEVGTGKLADTQYF

d_call: TRBD1
j_call: TRBJ2-7
v_call: TRBV2
clone_size: .
cdr3_nt: TGTGCCAGCCGGGACAGGGCGAACTACGAGCAGTACTTC
cdr3_aa: CASRDRANYEQYF

d_call: .
j_call: TRBJ2-5
v_call: TRBV27
clone_size: .
cdr3_nt: TGTGCCAGCAGTTTATCCGCGCGCAAAGAGACCCAGTACTTC
cdr3_aa: CASSLSARKETQYF

d_call: TRBD1
j_call: TRBJ1-1
v_call: TRBV6-8
clone_size: once
cdr3_nt: TGTGCCAGCAGTTACAGGGGGCTAGGGACTGAAGCTTTCTTT
cdr3_aa: CASSYRGLGTEAFF

d_call: TRBD1
j_call: TRBJ1-4
v_call: TRBV27
clone_size: .
cdr3_nt: TGTGCCAGCAGTATAAGGACAGGGTTCGGTGAAAAACTGTTTTTT
cdr3_aa: CASSIRTGFGEKLFF

d_call: .
j_call: TRBJ2-2
v_call: TRBV5-1
clone_size: .
cdr3_nt: TGCGCCAGCAGCTTGGAGGCAGGGAACACCGGGGAGCTGTTTTTT
cdr3_aa: CASSLEAGNTGELFF

d_call: TRBD1
j_call: TRBJ2-1
v_call: TRBV6-5
clone_size: .
cdr3_nt: TGTGCCAGCAGTCAACAGGGGACCTACAATGAGCAGTTCTTC
cdr3_aa: CASSQQGTYNEQFF

d_call: TRBD1
j_call: TRBJ2-7
v_call: TRBV7-9
clone_size: .
cdr3_nt: TGTGCCAGCAGCTTACCCGGGACAGGGGACGAGCAGTACTTC
cdr3_aa: CASSLPGTGDEQYF

d_call: TRBD1
j_call: TRBJ2-2
v_call: TRBV2
clone_size: once
cdr3_nt: TGTGCCACTTCGAGTCAGGGGGCAATACCCGGGGAGCTGTTTTTT
cdr3_aa: CATSSQGAIPGELFF

d_call: TRBD1
j_call: TRBJ2-4
v_call: TRBV27
clone_size: .
cdr3_nt: TGTGCCAGCAGTTTACACGGACAGGGGAGAAACATTCAGTACTTC
cdr3_aa: CASSLHGQGRNIQYF

d_call: TRBD1
j_call: TRBJ1-2
v_call: TRBV29-1
clone_size: .
cdr3_nt: TGCAGCGTGGCTGGGACAGGGGGCCAAAGGGGCTACACCTTC
cdr3_aa: CSVAGTGGQRGYTF

d_call: .
j_call: TRBJ1-2
v_call: TRBV2
clone_size: .
cdr3_nt: TGTGCCAGCAGTGCGGGGAACTATGGCTACACCTTC
cdr3_aa: CASSAGNYGYTF

d_call: .
j_call: TRBJ1-1
v_call: TRBV5-1
clone_size: .
cdr3_nt: TGCGCCAGCAGCTTAAACGGGGGCACTGAAGCTTTCTTT
cdr3_aa: CASSLNGGTEAFF

d_call: TRBD1
j_call: TRBJ2-2
v_call: TRBV7-9
clone_size: .
cdr3_nt: TGTGCCAGCAGCCAGGGACAGGGCACAGGTTACACCGGGGAGCTGTTTTTT
cdr3_aa: CASSQGQGTGYTGELFF